Each of the 28 T cell receptor beta chains below was sequenced from the same sample in a study of shared clonotypes between healthy human individuals. The repertoire was sequenced with immunoSEQ multiplex PCR; TCRdb's copy has only in-frame clones and lacks some. The table has over a million clones, around 97% seen once. The sample taken for sequencing was naive CD4+ T cells sorted from blood. Subset meaning: CD45RA+ positively selected. All receptors derive from a young man in good health.

V gene TRBV7-9 combines with J gene TRBJ2-3; D perhaps matches TRBD2 (6 bases). Trimming took off 4 bases at V and 0 bases at J, with 17 bases between the two ends. This CDR3 comprises 17 residues. The germline V gene has CDR1 SEHNR and CDR2 FQNEAQ (reference sequence). The CDR3 DNA reads TGTGCCAGCAGCTGGGCAGTGCGGGGCCGTAGCACAGATACGCAGTATTTT. This gives the protein CASSWAVRGRSTDTQYF. The complete variable domain, with remaining parts taken from reference TRBV7-9 and TRBJ2-3, reads DTGVSQNPRHKITKRGQNVTFRCDPISEHNRLYWYRQTLGQGPEFLTYFQNEAQLEKSRLLSDRFSAERPKGSFSTLEIQRTEQGDSAMYLCASSWAVRGRSTDTQYFGPGTRLTVL.

V gene TRBV5-1 combines with J gene TRBJ2-7, with D unresolved. V was shortened by 0 bases and J by 0 bases, with 10 bases between the two germline ends. This CDR3 region has 15 residues. Per the germline V gene, CDR1 is SGHRS and CDR2 is YFSETQ. CDR3 in DNA: TGCGCCAGCAGCTTGGGACTGTCGAGCTCCTACGAGCAGTACTTC. Translated: CASSLGLSSSYEQYF.

V gene TRBV28 combines with J gene TRBJ2-7, with 7 bases fitting TRBD2. After removal of 1 base from V and 3 bases from J, the junction contained 9 bases not matched to a gene. The CDR3 runs 16 residues. The V gene's germline CDR1 is MDHEN and CDR2 SYDVKM. The CDR3 reads CASSLFRLADRYEQYF. As DNA, the CDR3 is TGTGCCAGCAGTTTATTTCGGCTAGCGGATCGCTACGAGCAGTACTTC.

The chain is built from TRBV15 and TRBJ1-2; 9 nucleotides align to TRBD1. Germline V gene lookup returns CDR1 LNHNV and CDR2 YYDKDF (reference sequence). Unmatched junction bases numbered 11, after V lost 1 base and J lost 8 bases. CDR3 length equals 16 residues. This CDR3 reads CATSRAIVDRGGGYTF. The CDR3 coding sequence is TGTGCCACCAGCAGAGCGATTGTGGACAGGGGAGGAGGCTACACCTTC.

The chain is built from TRBV27 and TRBJ1-2; 9 bases map to TRBD1. The J segment lost 0 bases and the V segment lost 0 bases, leaving 8 bases of the junction unmatched. The germline V gene encodes CDR1 MNHEY and CDR2 SMNVEV (reference sequence). The CDR3 loop spans 18 amino acids. The CDR3 DNA sequence: TGTGCCAGCAGTTTATCTCGGGACAGGGTAGAAGCTAACTATGGCTACACCTTC. Protein: CASSLSRDRVEANYGYTF.

The rearrangement uses TRBV28 and TRBJ2-1, with 8 bases lining up with TRBD2. J was trimmed by 5 bases and V by 8 bases; bases with no gene match: 11. The germline V gene encodes CDR1 MDHEN and CDR2 SYDVKM. The CDR3 is 15 residues long. DNA of the CDR3: TGTGCCAGCGGTTGGGCCGGGGGGGGACACAATGAGCAGTTCTTC. This translates into CASGWAGGGHNEQFF.

The V gene is TRBV10-2, the J gene TRBJ2-1; 8 positions match TRBD2. V trimming: 4 bases; J trimming: 6 bases; junction bases outside the gene matches: 2. This CDR3 spans 13 amino acids. Germline V gene data show CDR1 as WSHSY and CDR2 as SAAADI. The chain's CDR3 is CASSVRGGNEQFF. The CDR3 region has the DNA TGCGCCAGCAGTGTCCGGGGGGGCAATGAGCAGTTCTTC.

The rearrangement links TRBV11-2 to TRBJ2-7, with D tentatively TRBD2 (7 bases). V was clipped by 4 bases and J by 2 bases, with 21 bases between them. The CDR3 runs 17 residues. Germline CDR1 is SGHAT and CDR2 is FQNNGV. The CDR3 DNA is TGTGCCAGCAGCTCACATTGGGGGGGGGCGGACCCCTACGAGCAGTACTTC. Translation: CASSSHWGGADPYEQYF.

The table lists this clone with a count of one. The V call is TRBV7-3, the J call TRBJ2-3; 12 nucleotides line up with TRBD2. Germline trimming cut 3 bases from V and 4 bases from J; bases unmatched to any gene: 17. Germline CDR1 reads SGHTA; CDR2 reads FQGTGA. There are 20 residues in the CDR3. The CDR3 DNA reads as TGTGCCAGCAGCTTGCACGGGACTAGCGGGCGGAGGGAGGTCCCAGATACGCAGTATTTT. It yields the protein CASSLHGTSGRREVPDTQYF. The whole variable domain, remainder taken from reference TRBV7-3 and TRBJ2-3, is GAGVSQTPSNKVTEKGKYVELRCDPISGHTALYWYRQSLGQGPEFLIYFQGTGAADDSGLPNDRFFAVRPEGSVSTLKIQRTERGDSAVYLCASSLHGTSGRREVPDTQYFGPGTRLTVL.

This clone was seen only once. This chain uses TRBV9 with TRBJ2-3, with TRBD2 as a possible D gene (6 bases). The CDR3 length is 15 residues. The V end was cut by 0 bases, the J end by 2 bases, with 10 bases between. Germline assignment: CDR1 SGDLS and CDR2 YYNGEE. This CDR3 is CASSVGGGITDTQYF. For the CDR3, the DNA is TGTGCCAGCAGCGTAGGGGGCGGGATCACAGATACGCAGTATTTT.

This chain's CDR3 is CASSSGLASSTDTQYF. The CDR3 region has the DNA TGTGCCAGCAGCTCCGGACTAGCCTCTAGCACAGATACGCAGTATTTT. The chain uses TRBV5-5 and TRBJ2-3, with 8 bases that match TRBD2. The V and J ends lost 3 bases and 0 bases, in that order; junction bases with no gene match: 6. CDR3 length equals 16 residues. Germline V lookup: CDR1 SGHKS, CDR2 YYEKEE (reference sequence).

The chain joins TRBV14 to TRBJ2-1, with 8 bases fitting TRBD2. Trimming cost V 1 base and J 8 bases; bases outside gene matches: 4. The CDR3 runs 14 residues. Germline loops: CDR1 SGHDN, CDR2 FVKESK. The CDR3 coding sequence is TGTGCCAGCAGCCAAGGACTAGCGTTGTATGAGCAGTTCTTC. It specifies CASSQGLALYEQFF.

The chain joins TRBV29-1 to TRBJ2-2; D gene unclear. V dropped 3 bases and J dropped 6 bases, with 8 bases sitting between them. The CDR3 runs 12 residues. The germline V gene encodes CDR1 SQVTM and CDR2 ANQGSEA. The CDR3 nucleotides are TGCAGCGTTGACAGTAGCTCCGGGGAGCTGTTTTTT. It codes for CSVDSSSGELFF.

The J gene is TRBJ2-7, the V gene TRBV29-1; no firm D call. This CDR3 is built from 11 residues. Germline V gene sequence: CDR1 SQVTM, CDR2 ANQGSEA. The V end lost 5 bases, the J end lost 1 base, and 6 bases lay between the germline ends. The CDR3 DNA sequence: TGCAGCGTTAACTTATCCTACGAGCAGTACTTC. Its protein is CSVNLSYEQYF.

The rearrangement links TRBV28 to TRBJ2-7, with 11 bases identical to TRBD2. This CDR3 contains 14 residues. The J segment lost 7 bases and the V segment lost 3 bases, leaving 5 bases of the junction unmatched. Germline CDR1 MDHEN, CDR2 SYDVKM. The CDR3 bases are TGTGCCAGCAGTTTCACGACTAGCGGGGTGGAGCAGTACTTC. This codes for CASSFTTSGVEQYF.

The V call is TRBV29-1, the J call TRBJ1-2, with a tentative D call TRBD1 (5 bases). Trimming pared 1 base from V and 4 bases from J, leaving 10 bases between. The CDR3 runs 13 residues. Germline CDR1 is SQVTM and CDR2 is ANQGSEA. The CDR3 loop reads CSVEGEGTYGYTF. CDR3 bases: TGCAGCGTTGAAGGAGAGGGGACCTATGGCTACACCTTC.

This chain links TRBV2 with TRBJ2-5; D not certain. CDR1 SNHLY and CDR2 FYNNEI come from the germline V gene. CDR3 length: 12 amino acids. V dropped 0 bases and J dropped 4 bases, with 3 bases sitting between them. CDR3 DNA sequence: TGTGCCAGCAGTGAAGCGCTAGAGACCCAGTACTTC. It specifies CASSEALETQYF.

This rearrangement joins TRBV7-9 to TRBJ2-7, with 7 bases lining up with TRBD1. This CDR3 has 18 amino acids. Germline CDR1 SEHNR, CDR2 FQNEAQ (reference sequence). With V trimmed by 5 bases and J by 0 bases, 16 bases remained unmatched. The CDR3 nucleotides read TGTGCCAGCAGCCACACGAGGCAAGGGACAGCCTTCTCCTACGAGCAGTACTTC. Residues: CASSHTRQGTAFSYEQYF.

As to this clone: Additional DNA sequences in this sample encode the identical CDR3. This sequence joins TRBV6-1 and TRBJ1-5; the D gene is possibly TRBD1 (6 bases). V was trimmed by 2 bases and J by 5 bases, leaving 7 bases between them. Germline values: CDR1 MNHNS, CDR2 SASEGT. The CDR3 runs 13 residues. As DNA, the CDR3 is TGTGCCAGCAGTGAAAGGGGGGATCAGCCCCAGCATTTT. It translates to CASSERGDQPQHF.

The V call is TRBV18, the J call TRBJ1-4; a weak D match, TRBD1 (5 bases). The CDR3 consists of 15 residues. Germline V gene sequence: CDR1 KGHSH, CDR2 LQKENI. V was pared by 2 bases and J by 8 bases, with 15 bases between. In DNA, the CDR3 is TGTGCCAGCTCACCATATGGCAGGGCTCCCGAAAAACTGTTTTTT. Amino acids: CASSPYGRAPEKLFF.

J is TRBJ2-7 and V is TRBV30; D remains ambiguous. Germline-derived CDR1 and CDR2 are GTSNPN and SVGIG (reference sequence). Trimming left V 2 bases short and J 4 bases short, with 9 bases between. The CDR3 totals 12 residues. Written as DNA, the CDR3 is TGTGCCTGGAGTAAAGGCGGATACGAGCAGTACTTC. Protein: CAWSKGGYEQYF. The variable domain in full, with the rest retrieved from reference TRBV30 and TRBJ2-7, is SQTIHQWPATLVQPVGSPLSLECTVEGTSNPNLYWYRQAAGRGLQLLFYSVGIGQISSEVPQNLSASRPQDRQFILSSKKLLLSDSGFYLCAWSKGGYEQYFGPGTRLTVT.

V usage is TRBV6-5 and J usage is TRBJ2-7, with TRBD2 identical over 9 bases. The CDR3 extends over 15 amino acids. Germline CDR1 reads MNHEY; CDR2 reads SVGAGI. The V gene end was trimmed by 7 bases and the J gene end by 0 bases; junction bases not matched to a gene: 7. The CDR3 DNA sequence: TGTGCCAGCAAGGTAGCGGGAGAAATCTCCTACGAGCAGTACTTC. The encoded protein is CASKVAGEISYEQYF.

This clone was recorded once. The same CDR3 arises from other DNA sequences in this sample as well. The rearrangement joins TRBV5-1 to TRBJ2-1; TRBD2 might be the D (6 bases). This CDR3 is 15 amino acids long. Trimming left V 4 bases short and J 4 bases short, with 15 bases between. CDR1 and CDR2 (germline): SGHRS, YFSETQ. The DNA for the CDR3 is TGCGCCAGCAGCGCCGGGACTGGAACATACAATGAGCAGTTCTTC. Protein: CASSAGTGTYNEQFF.

CDR3 nucleotide sequence: TGTGCCAGTAGCCGACGGACGGAGAACTACGAGCAGTACTTC. This translates into CASSRRTENYEQYF. V is TRBV19 and J is TRBJ2-7; D gene unclear. Germline CDR1 LNHDA, CDR2 SQIVND (reference sequence). This CDR3 comprises 14 residues. The ends were cut back, 6 bases at V and 3 bases at J, with 15 bases in the middle.

A note on this clone: The conserved closing phenylalanine or tryptophan is absent in this CDR3, likely reflecting a read error. The limits of the CDR3 on the DNA are not certain, so only TCRdb's listed CDR3 is given. The CDR3 loop reads CALPGTVTG. The gene calls are TRBV21-1 and TRBJ1-2. TRBV21-1 is a documented pseudogene. The CDR3 length equals 9 residues, ends included.

This chain joins TRBV6-6 and TRBJ2-7; unclear D gene. V was trimmed by 8 bases and J by 1 base, leaving 15 bases between them. This CDR3 region has 14 residues. In germline, CDR1 is MNHNY, CDR2 SVGAGI (reference sequence). CDR3 nucleotides: TGTGCCAGCTGGAGTGGCGGTTTTTCCTACGAGCAGTACTTC. Translating it yields CASWSGGFSYEQYF.

The chain recombines TRBV6-1 with TRBJ2-5; D gene uncertain. The V end was cut by 0 bases, the J end by 0 bases, with 17 bases between. This CDR3 has 18 amino acids. Germline V gene sequence: CDR1 MNHNS, CDR2 SASEGT. CDR3 DNA sequence: TGTGCCAGCAGTGAAGCAGGGTCCCAACTACCCGACCAAGAGACCCAGTACTTC. It yields the protein CASSEAGSQLPDQETQYF.

The rearrangement joins TRBV7-9 to TRBJ2-3; no definite D call. The CDR3 extends over 13 amino acids. Trimming removed 4 bases from V and 0 bases from J, with 5 bases in between. The germline V gene encodes CDR1 SEHNR and CDR2 FQNEAQ (reference sequence). This CDR3 reads CASSSFSTDTQYF. In DNA, the CDR3 is TGTGCCAGCAGCTCATTCAGCACAGATACGCAGTATTTT. Based on the CDR3 plus reference TRBV7-9 and TRBJ2-3, the full variable domain is DTGVSQNPRHKITKRGQNVTFRCDPISEHNRLYWYRQTLGQGPEFLTYFQNEAQLEKSRLLSDRFSAERPKGSFSTLEIQRTEQGDSAMYLCASSSFSTDTQYFGPGTRLTVL.